These 2 T cell receptor beta chains share one sample of origin, sequenced in a study of T-cell reconstitution after alpha-beta-depleted transplantation in children. Preparation of the TCRbeta library involved a method that used unique molecular identifiers. Each CDR3 protein gets one entry after TCRdb re-called the PCR reads with MiXCR. The table records 65,000 to 85,000 distinct CDR3 sequences, around 9.9% of them present only once. The sample in question was PBMCs, obtained before TCRalphabeta/CD19-depleted stem cell transplant. Source of these receptors: a boy under 18 with acute myeloid leukemia, due to receive a stem cell transplant.

This clonotype came up many times. The CDR3, as DNA: TGCAGCGTTGAGAGGGCCTGGGGCGGGGAGCTGTTTTTT. Translated: CSVERAWGGELFF. This chain links TRBV29-1 with TRBJ2-2; a weak D match, TRBD2 (5 bases). This CDR3 is 13 amino acids long. The germline gives CDR1 SQVTM, CDR2 ANQGSEA. V was trimmed by 3 bases and J by 7 bases, leaving 12 bases between them.

Concerning this clonotype itself: A much larger clone differs from this one at a single base, so this may be a read error. Because the CDR3 is missing its conserved closing phenylalanine or tryptophan, this is likely a read error. The chain uses TRBV9 and TRBJ2-1; 15 positions agree with TRBD2. Germline assignment: CDR1 SGDLS and CDR2 YYNGEE. J gave up 4 bases and V 0 bases, and 5 bases lay outside the gene matches. The CDR3 runs 18 residues. The CDR3 DNA reads as TGTGCCAGCAGCGTAGCGGGGACTAGCGGGAGGCTATACAATGAGCAGTTCCTC. Its translation: CASSVAGTSGRLYNEQFL.